The text below deals with one TCR beta chain. The method was immunoSEQ multiplex PCR; TCRdb's version includes in-frame clones alone and lacks a portion of them. The sample carries 150,000 or so clones, more than 80% recorded once. Per germline, CDR1 MNHEY and CDR2 SMNVEV (reference sequence). The length of the CDR3 is 18 residues. V lost 1 base, J lost 2 bases, and 6 bases stayed unmatched. Followed longitudinally, the Seattle patients had been enrolled during active infection. The source of the sample is a study of blood T cell repertoires in COVID-19. The V call is TRBV27, the J call TRBJ2-3; 13 bases align to TRBD2. Sequencing used peripheral blood. This TCR came from a young man with COVID-19, enrolled during active disease. The CDR3 DNA follows: TGTGCCAGCAGTTTATGGGGACTAGCGGGACCAGACACAGATACGCAGTATTTT. Translating it yields CASSLWGLAGPDTDTQYF.